This T cell receptor beta chain stems from a study of T cell repertoires in cytomegalovirus infection. CDR3 length equals 17 residues. Trimming removed 0 bases at V and 1 base at J, with 13 bases between. Germline lookup yields CDR1 SNHLY and CDR2 FYNNEI. A few counts support this clonotype. The antigen remains unidentified. From the reads, TCRdb called clonotypes with MiXCR, one entry per CDR3 protein. The profile covers roughly 860,000 distinct CDR3 sequences, with approximately 32% appearing a single time and under 15% taken by the ten largest. The source of this sequence is a human donor in good health (CMV status not recorded). Some clones in this sample may be carry-over from other donors' samples. The sample in question was cultured CD8+ T cells from PBMCs, obtained from culture after CMV antigen stimulation. This rearrangement joins TRBV2 to TRBJ1-5; D uncertain. DNA of the CDR3: TGTGCCAGCAGTGAAGCTTTGTCGGGGATCAGCAATCAGCCCCAGCATTTT. Residues: CASSEALSGISNQPQHF. Full variable domain (rest looked up from reference TRBV2 and TRBJ1-5): EPEVTQTPSHQVTQMGQEVILRCVPISNHLYFYWYRQILGQKVEFLVSFYNNEISEKSEIFDDQFSVERPDGSNFTLKIRSTKLEDSAMYFCASSEALSGISNQPQHFGDGTRLSIL.